One and the same sample provided the 23 T cell receptor beta chains below, sequenced in a study of spatial heterogeneity in lung cancer (dated by TCRdb to about 2019). The library relied on 5' RACE. Sequencer: NextSeq 500. TCRdb took the public reads, trimmed them with fastp at Q25, ran MiXCR for clone calling and kept in-frame beta chains. Every CDR3 protein is listed once, alongside the most common genes and DNA of its rows. The sample contains about 5,000 distinct CDR3 sequences, around 18% of them found a single time. 20% of the sample rests with the top ten. Read against the paper, the sample's time point label means: sample taken at primary tumor resection. Whole RNA extracted from tumor and nontumor lung tissue, or from cryopreserved PBMC samples, was used for TCR sequencing without cell sorting. The source material was normal lung tissue next to the tumor, sampled at surgery. The receptors originated from a male donor with early-stage non-small cell lung cancer.

By share, this clonotype ranks as medium-sized (0.01 to 0.1%). The library was designed around alpha chains, so this beta chain is a stray read whose abundance carries little weight. The CDR3, as DNA: TGTGCCAGCAGCTTAGAGAGGGGGCAAGGTTTCGGGAGCTCCTACGAGCAGTACTTC. Its translation: CASSLERGQGFGSSYEQYF. The rearrangement links TRBV7-6 to TRBJ2-7; D may be TRBD1 (7 bases). Per germline, CDR1 SGHVS and CDR2 FNYEAQ. This CDR3 comprises 19 residues. V was clipped by 1 base and J by 0 bases, with 22 bases between them.

By frequency in the sample, this clonotype is medium-sized. This beta chain lies outside the target of a library built for alpha chains; its clone size means little. This rearrangement joins TRBV18 to TRBJ1-4; D possibly corresponds to TRBD1 (5 bases). V was shortened by 3 bases and J by 8 bases, with 10 bases between the two germline ends. The germline V gene encodes CDR1 KGHSH and CDR2 LQKENI. This CDR3 comprises 13 residues. The CDR3 DNA reads TGTGCCAGCTCACCTGGGGCAGAGGAAAAACTGTTTTTT. Translating it yields CASSPGAEEKLFF.

As regards this clonotype: This beta chain appears as a stray read in a library generated for alpha chains; its size is not informative. J is TRBJ2-7 and V is TRBV2; the D gene is possibly TRBD1 (6 bases). The CDR3 contains 12 residues. V lost 7 bases, J lost 2 bases, and 9 bases lay in between. The germline V gene has CDR1 SNHLY and CDR2 FYNNEI. The CDR3 coding sequence is TGTGCCAGCAACAGGGATGCCTACGAGCAGTACTTC. Translation: CASNRDAYEQYF.

This clonotype was seen a few times. Being off target in a library aimed at alpha chains, this beta chain has a size of little meaning. The chain combines TRBV19 with TRBJ1-4; no clear D gene. The CDR3 has 11 residues. The germline V gene has CDR1 LNHDA and CDR2 SQIVND (reference sequence). V lost 7 bases, J lost 11 bases, and 11 bases lay in between. CDR3 coding DNA: TGTGCCAGTATCCCGGGCCTCAAACTGTTTTTT. Translated, it gives CASIPGLKLFF.

Points on this clonotype: Because this beta chain is a stray read in a library intended to capture alpha chains, its abundance should not be given much weight. The CDR3, as DNA: TGTGCCAGCAGCTTTGCTTGTGCCGGGACTCCTACAGATACGCAGTATTTT. Translating it yields CASSFACAGTPTDTQYF. This rearrangement joins TRBV11-3 to TRBJ2-3, with D possibly TRBD2 on 6 matching bases. This CDR3 contains 17 residues. Trimming cost V 3 bases and J 3 bases, with 19 bases left between them. Germline CDR1 SGHNT, CDR2 YENEEA.

This clonotype is medium-sized within its sample. This beta chain was picked up by a library intended for alpha chains and is off target, so its count carries little meaning. The rearrangement uses TRBV10-1 and TRBJ2-3; D is unclear. The germline V gene encodes CDR1 WNHNN and CDR2 SYGVQD (reference sequence). The CDR3 loop spans 16 amino acids. V shed 3 bases and J shed 3 bases, with 16 bases lying between them. The CDR3 here is CASSEGMSHETDTQYF. CDR3 coding DNA: TGCGCCAGCAGTGAAGGAATGAGCCATGAGACAGATACGCAGTATTTT.

In its sample, this clonotype is medium-sized. This beta chain lies outside the target of a library built for alpha chains; its clone size means little. V is TRBV5-1 and J is TRBJ2-5; tentatively, D is TRBD2 (5 bases). Trimming shortened V by 3 bases and J by 4 bases, and 13 bases separated the two germline ends. Germline V CDR1 and CDR2: SGHRS, YFSETQ. The CDR3 has 14 amino acids. The CDR3 DNA reads TGCGCCAGCAGCTGGAAGGCGGGTAGAGAGACCCAGTACTTC. Its protein is CASSWKAGRETQYF.

This clonotype appeared a few times. With the library built for alpha chains, this beta chain is off target and its frequency is not meaningful. The chain has TRBV5-1 and TRBJ2-7; TRBD2 aligns across 11 bases. The trim removed 2 bases at V and 6 bases at J, leaving 7 bases unmatched. Germline-derived CDR1 and CDR2 are SGHRS and YFSETQ. The CDR3 runs 15 residues. The CDR3 here is CASSLAMTSGTEQYF. CDR3 in DNA: TGCGCCAGCAGCTTAGCGATGACTAGCGGGACCGAGCAGTACTTC.

By proportion, this clonotype is medium-sized. This beta chain is an unintended read in a library built for alpha chains; its size means little. This rearrangement joins TRBV5-1 to TRBJ2-6; D unresolved. CDR1 is SGHRS, CDR2 YFSETQ, per germline. This CDR3 is 16 amino acids long. Between the trimmed V and J ends, which lost 0 bases and 1 base, there was a span of 8 bases. The CDR3 region has the DNA TGCGCCAGCAGCTTGGATTTCGGATCTGGGGCCAACGTCCTGACTTTC. Protein product: CASSLDFGSGANVLTF.

Turning to this clonotype: One end of the junction does not line up with germline, which may come from a read error. This beta chain is a stray read from a library made for alpha chains; its abundance is not meaningful. The V gene is TRBV28, the J gene TRBJ1-2; 9 bases are a match to TRBD1. Germline V CDR1 and CDR2: MDHEN, SYDVKM. The CDR3 loop spans 15 amino acids. The CDR3 protein is CVSSTQGAGTHGYTF. The CDR3, as DNA: TGTGTCAGCAGTACACAGGGGGCAGGTACTCATGGCTACACCTTC.

This clonotype was detected many times. This beta chain lies outside the target of a library built for alpha chains; its clone size means little. This chain connects TRBV5-1 to TRBJ2-5; no clear D gene. Deletions cut 0 bases from V and 5 bases from J, with 11 bases between. Germline loops: CDR1 SGHRS, CDR2 YFSETQ. The CDR3 runs to 14 residues. CDR3 sequence: CASSLEESRETQYF. Here the CDR3 DNA reads TGCGCCAGCAGCTTGGAGGAGAGTAGGGAGACCCAGTACTTC.

This clonotype was seen ten or more times. This beta chain is an off-target read within a library intended for alpha chains, so its frequency means little. J is TRBJ2-1 and V is TRBV20-1; 13 bases fit TRBD2. This CDR3 is built from 14 residues. Losses at the gene ends were 4 bases for V and 6 bases for J; bases not matched to a gene: 3. Germline loops: CDR1 DFQATT, CDR2 SNEGSKA (reference sequence). This CDR3 is CSAIGTSGINEQFF. Here the CDR3 DNA reads TGCAGTGCTATAGGGACTAGCGGGATCAATGAGCAGTTCTTC.

As for this clonotype: The library was prepared for alpha chains; this beta chain is a stray read, so its frequency means little. Here the CDR3 DNA reads TGTGCCAGCAGCCTCCGAAAACTAGCGGGCAGCTCCTACAATGAGCAGTTCTTC. This encodes CASSLRKLAGSSYNEQFF. The rearrangement joins TRBV3-1 to TRBJ2-1; 9 bases fit TRBD2. Germline assignment: CDR1 LGHDT and CDR2 YNNKEL (reference sequence). V was pared by 4 bases and J by 0 bases, with 10 bases of the junction left unmatched. The CDR3 covers 18 residues.

Relative to its sample, this clonotype is medium-sized (0.01 to 0.1%). Since the library was made to target alpha chains, this beta chain is a stray read and its abundance is not meaningful. This chain links TRBV12-3 or TRBV12-4 with TRBJ1-5, with D perhaps TRBD1 (6 bases). The V and J ends lost 6 bases and 2 bases respectively, with 14 bases between them. The CDR3 spans 15 residues. DNA of the CDR3: TGTGCCAGCAGGGAACAGGGTAAAGGCAATCAGCCCCAGCATTTT. The encoded protein is CASREQGKGNQPQHF.

This clonotype was picked up many times. This beta chain is off target for a library built for alpha chains, so its abundance means little. The rearrangement joins TRBV5-1 to TRBJ2-3; D may be TRBD2 (7 bases). The V and J ends lost 1 base and 2 bases respectively, with 14 bases between them. CDR1 is SGHRS and CDR2 is YFSETQ in the germline V gene. The CDR3 runs 16 residues. The CDR3 protein is CASSLLWRGPTDTQYF. The CDR3 nucleotides are TGCGCCAGCAGCTTGCTTTGGCGGGGGCCCACAGATACGCAGTATTTT. Full variable domain (rest looked up from reference TRBV5-1 and TRBJ2-3): KAGVTQTPRYLIKTRGQQVTLSCSPISGHRSVSWYQQTPGQGLQFLFEYFSETQRNKGNFPGRFSGRQFSNSRSEMNVSTLELGDSALYLCASSLLWRGPTDTQYFGPGTRLTVL.

As regards this clonotype: The library was built for alpha chains, so this beta chain is an off-target read and its size means little. The V gene is TRBV9, the J gene TRBJ2-2, with 11 bases lining up with TRBD2. Trimming removed 0 bases from V and 7 bases from J; junction bases left unmatched: 5. The CDR3 sequence is 16 residues long. CDR1 and CDR2 (germline): SGDLS, YYNGEE. The CDR3 coding sequence is TGTGCCAGCAGCGTAGGTAGCGGGAGGGCCGACGGGGAGCTGTTTTTT. It translates to CASSVGSGRADGELFF.

By share, this clonotype ranks as medium-sized. Within a library made for alpha chains, this beta chain is off target, and its count is uninformative. The genes are TRBV7-2 and TRBJ1-6, with unresolved D. V shed 1 base and J shed 9 bases, with 7 bases lying between them. The CDR3 is made up of 13 amino acids. Germline CDR1 reads SGHTA; CDR2 reads FQGNSA. The CDR3 coding sequence is TGTGCCAGCAGCTTAGGGGCGAGTTCACCCCTCCACTTT. It specifies CASSLGASSPLHF.

This clonotype is termed medium-sized. This beta chain is a stray read from a library made for alpha chains; its abundance is not meaningful. This chain uses TRBV20-1 with TRBJ1-1, with D perhaps matching TRBD1 (6 bases). The V end was cut by 6 bases, the J end by 3 bases, with 14 bases between. The CDR3 sequence is 13 residues long. Looked up from germline, CDR1 is DFQATT and CDR2 is SNEGSKA (reference sequence). CDR3 sequence (DNA): TGCAGTGCCACGCGGGGGGCGGACACTGAAGCTTTCTTT. It translates to CSATRGADTEAFF.

This clonotype counts as medium-sized. Being off target in a library aimed at alpha chains, this beta chain has a size of little meaning. V usage is TRBV19 and J usage is TRBJ2-2; D is unresolved. The CDR3 extends over 13 amino acids. Trimming removed 5 bases from V and 3 bases from J, with 7 bases in between. Germline CDR1 is LNHDA and CDR2 is SQIVND (reference sequence). CDR3 sequence reads: CASSLKYTGELFF. DNA for the CDR3: TGTGCCAGTAGTTTAAAGTACACCGGGGAGCTGTTTTTT.

Concerning this clonotype itself: In a library made to pick up alpha chains, this beta chain is a stray read with a size that means little. This chain uses TRBV6-5 with TRBJ2-7; 13 nucleotides line up with TRBD2. CDR1 and CDR2 (germline): MNHEY, SVGAGI. J lost 4 bases, V lost 6 bases, and 3 bases had no gene match. The CDR3 runs to 14 residues. The CDR3 is CASSGTSGTYEQYF. CDR3 bases: TGTGCCAGCAGCGGGACTAGCGGGACGTACGAGCAGTACTTC.

A remark on this clonotype: A library made for alpha chains picked up this beta chain off target, so its size means little. The genes are TRBV11-3 and TRBJ1-2; the D gene is possibly TRBD1 (6 bases). Germline-derived CDR1 and CDR2 are SGHNT and YENEEA. The CDR3 covers 14 residues. V gave up 4 bases and J gave up 2 bases, with 11 bases separating them. The CDR3 nucleotides read TGTGCCAGCAGCTACAGGGAGATGAACTATGGCTACACCTTC. The encoded protein is CASSYREMNYGYTF.

In its sample, this clonotype was seen many times. This beta chain is an off-target read within a library intended for alpha chains, so its frequency means little. V is TRBV12-3 or TRBV12-4 and J is TRBJ1-4; D may be TRBD1 (5 bases). This CDR3 has 14 amino acids. The V gene lost 6 bases and the J gene lost 0 bases, with 8 bases spanning the gap. CDR3 sequence (DNA): TGTGCCAGCAGGTGGGGCACAACTAATGAAAAACTGTTTTTT. Translation: CASRWGTTNEKLFF.

This clonotype was picked up a small number of times. Being off target in a library aimed at alpha chains, this beta chain has a size of little meaning. The chain combines TRBV20-1 with TRBJ2-7, with TRBD1 as a possible D gene (6 bases). The germline gives CDR1 DFQATT, CDR2 SNEGSKA (reference sequence). The length of the CDR3 is 12 residues. Trimming left V 7 bases short and J 3 bases short, with 13 bases between. The CDR3 DNA follows: TGCAGTGTCAGGGGTCAGGGCTACGAGCAGTACGTC. Translating gives CSVRGQGYEQYV.